The present T cell receptor beta chain was sequenced within a study of blood T cells in healthy people across ages (dated by TCRdb to the mid-2010s). In terms of the full investigation: In model experiments, roughly one uniquely barcoded TCR beta cDNA molecule per two T cells was captured by template switching. The donors were split into four age groups: young (average 16 years), middle-aged (around 37), aged (over 55) and long-lived (over 75). Donors of different ages were randomly distributed across sequencing lanes to avoid experimental bias. Two additional independent replicas of 1 million unique cDNA reads from the same blood draw were analyzed for two donors (one aged 18 to 30 and one aged 80 or older). To track age-related changes in TCR beta repertoire diversity, the study relied on deep sequencing normalized with unique cDNA molecular identifiers. The paper as a whole reports these results and caveats: As age increased, observed TCR beta diversity per million T cells dropped in a roughly linear way, and a significant reduction was already evident by age roughly 36. The long-lived group showed more naive CD4+ T cells, fewer expanded clones and increased TCR diversity than the aged group, suggesting age selection. Estimates of total diversity based on one million sequenced T cells were regarded as lower bounds and as underestimates. Since profiling was done on bulk unsorted PBMCs, naive and antigen-experienced compartments could not be conclusively compared. Because the CMV infection status of the donors was unknown, age-related changes in expanded clonotypes may potentially have been confounded. The percentage of naive T cells measured by flow cytometry correlated strongly with observed TCR beta diversity.

Receptors were amplified or captured by 5' RACE. TCRdb names Illumina HiSeq 2500 as the instrument used. A second PCR of about 7 to 12 cycles was performed with a sample-barcoded 5' primer and a J-beta primer mix. A unique molecular identifier was introduced onto each TCR beta cDNA molecule by a template-switch 5' adaptor carrying 12 random nucleotides. At least 2.5 million CDR3-containing paired-end reads were obtained from each sample. First-strand cDNA was synthesized from all RNA with the Mint cDNA synthesis kit, primed by a TRBC-specific oligonucleotide. All cDNA was treated with uracil-DNA glycosylase and then went through a first 18-cycle PCR with the universal primers M1SS and BC2_uni_R. In the authors' own workflow: For normalization, 1 million high-quality reads, each with a distinct molecular identifier, were randomly selected from each sample. Reads sharing molecular identifiers were discarded rather than binned into consensus sequences. MiTCR, set to a Q25 quality threshold and the strictest error-elimination algorithm, was used for CDR3 identification, clonotype clustering and error correction. A nonparametric unseen species model with Euler transformation was used to estimate lower-bound total TCR beta diversity. TCRdb trimmed the raw reads at Q25, called clones with MiXCR and kept productive beta chains. Duplicate CDR3 protein sequences are folded into a single record with the most common DNA and genes. The V and J calls follow TCRdb's processing rather than the paper's. The sample records 730,000 or so distinct CDR3 sequences, around two fifths of which are singletons. The top ten clonotypes cover about 32% of the sample.

About this clonotype: The specificity of this receptor is unknown. Base qualities are not recorded, but no much larger clone differs from it by a single base.

The 35 to 40 donors, aged about 6 to 95 years, were systemically healthy Caucasian individuals from Russia. Around 10 milliliters of peripheral blood were collected from each donor into EDTA-treated Vacutainer tubes. Ficoll-Paque density-gradient centrifugation was used to isolate PBMCs, with at least 6.5 million obtained per sample. Total RNA was extracted from PBMCs with Trizol reagent, with at least 5.5 micrograms obtained per sample. For every donor, an aliquot of PBMCs went through flow cytometry to measure the percentages of naive CD45RAhigh/CD27high T cells. This sequence originates from an older man in good health. The sample consisted of blood.

CDR3 sequence: CATSDYRLVNEQFF. The sequenced DNA: TGTGCCACCAGTGATTACCGACTAGTAAATGAGCAGTTCTTC. The V and J segments used are TRBV24-1 and TRBJ2-1; D gene: possibly TRBD2, on 6 matching bases. The germline V gene supplies CDR1 KGHDR and CDR2 SFDVKD. V and J lose 2 bases and 7 bases, and a span of 11 bases separates them. The CDR3 numbers 14 residues from cysteine through phenylalanine. Only the CDR3 region is kept as DNA, spanning 42 bases read in frame from base 1.